This section outlines one T cell receptor (beta chain) sequence together with its context. This entry belongs to a study of OX40 agonist ivuxolimab in advanced cancers. The method was immunoSEQ multiplex PCR; TCRdb's version includes in-frame clones alone and lacks a portion of them. Among about 82,000 clones listed, about 86% were seen once. The trim removed 6 bases at V and 5 bases at J, leaving 9 bases unmatched. The CDR3 totals 14 residues. Germline V gene data show CDR1 as LNHDA and CDR2 as SQIVND (reference sequence). The sample here was CD4+ or CD8+ T cells sorted from blood, taken in a trial of the OX40 agonist ivuxolimab. The genes are TRBV19 and TRBJ1-2, with 7 bases matching TRBD1. The TCR was taken from an adult with an advanced solid tumor such as melanoma, head and neck, liver or kidney cancer. The CDR3 region has the DNA TGTGCCAGTAGCCCCGGGGACAGCTTATATGGCTACACCTTC. It encodes CASSPGDSLYGYTF.